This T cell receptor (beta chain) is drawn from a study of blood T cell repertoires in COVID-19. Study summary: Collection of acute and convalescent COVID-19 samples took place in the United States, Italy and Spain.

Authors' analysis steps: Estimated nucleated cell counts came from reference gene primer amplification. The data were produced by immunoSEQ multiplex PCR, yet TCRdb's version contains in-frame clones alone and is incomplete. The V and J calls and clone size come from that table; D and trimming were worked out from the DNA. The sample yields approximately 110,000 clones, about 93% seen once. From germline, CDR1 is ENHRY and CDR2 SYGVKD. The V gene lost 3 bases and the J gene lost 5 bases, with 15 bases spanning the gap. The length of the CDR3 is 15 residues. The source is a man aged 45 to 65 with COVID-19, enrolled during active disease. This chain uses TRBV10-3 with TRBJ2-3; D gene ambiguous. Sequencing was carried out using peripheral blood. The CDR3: CAISEDSSSGDTQYF. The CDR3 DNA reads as TGTGCCATCAGTGAAGATAGTAGCTCGGGAGATACGCAGTATTTT.